A single sample gave rise to the 15 T cell receptor beta chains below, sequenced in a study of shared clonotypes between healthy human individuals. Libraries were prepared by immunoSEQ multiplex PCR; TCRdb keeps only in-frame clonotypes and omits some of them. The profile shows about half a million clones, about 76% of them singletons. Sequences were obtained from PBMCs. All receptors come from a woman aged 40 to 55 in good health. Some clones in this sample may be carry-over from other donors' samples.

The chain has TRBV6-1 and TRBJ2-7; D tentatively reads TRBD1 or TRBD2 (6 bases each). CDR1 MNHNS and CDR2 SASEGT come from the germline V gene. CDR3 length: 18 amino acids. V gave up 1 base and J gave up 2 bases, with 21 bases separating them. The CDR3 DNA is TGTGCCAGCAGTGAAGGGGTCGGGGGCGGAAGAAGGACCTACGAGCAGTACTTC. It specifies CASSEGVGGGRRTYEQYF.

This rearrangement joins TRBV30 to TRBJ2-3; 7 positions agree with TRBD1. The CDR3 length is 14 residues. CDR1 GTSNPN and CDR2 SVGIG come from the germline V gene (reference sequence). Unmatched junction bases numbered 4, after V lost 2 bases and J lost 2 bases. The CDR3 region is CAWSSGGNTDTQYF. The CDR3 DNA reads as TGTGCCTGGAGTTCAGGGGGAAACACAGATACGCAGTATTTT.

This rearrangement joins TRBV10-3 to TRBJ2-3; either TRBD1 or TRBD2 may fit D (5 bases each). CDR1 is ENHRY and CDR2 is SYGVKD in the germline V gene. The V end lost 2 bases, the J end lost 1 base, and 10 bases lay between the germline ends. This CDR3 spans 15 amino acids. This chain's CDR3 is CAISETQGGTDTQYF. The CDR3 DNA reads TGTGCCATCAGTGAGACGCAGGGAGGCACAGATACGCAGTATTTT.

The CDR3 reads CSVYKPGYNEQFF. CDR3 bases: TGCAGCGTCTATAAGCCAGGCTACAATGAGCAGTTCTTC. The genes are TRBV29-1 and TRBJ2-1; the D is unclear. This CDR3 contains 13 residues. CDR1 is SQVTM and CDR2 is ANQGSEA in the germline V gene. The V gene lost 6 bases and the J gene lost 3 bases, with 12 bases spanning the gap.

V gene TRBV29-1 combines with J gene TRBJ1-2; 11 bases align to TRBD1. The V gene end was trimmed by 8 bases and the J gene end by 4 bases; junction bases not matched to a gene: 9. Germline CDR1 is SQVTM and CDR2 is ANQGSEA. The CDR3 totals 14 residues. The CDR3 loop reads CSSRTGGGSYGYTF. For the CDR3, the DNA is TGCAGCTCGCGGACAGGGGGCGGAAGCTATGGCTACACCTTC.

The gene calls are TRBV5-4 and TRBJ2-1; possibly TRBD1 for D (5 bases). The CDR3 covers 14 residues. V gave up 5 bases and J gave up 0 bases, with 9 bases separating them. Germline V gene lookup returns CDR1 SGHNT and CDR2 YYREEE (reference sequence). CDR3 sequence: CASSRQSSYNEQFF. CDR3 nucleotides: TGTGCCAGCAGTAGACAGAGCTCCTACAATGAGCAGTTCTTC.

The chain has TRBV7-2 and TRBJ1-5; the D gene is possibly TRBD1 (5 bases). Germline-derived CDR1 and CDR2 are SGHTA and FQGNSA. Trimming removed 0 bases at V and 2 bases at J, with 17 bases between. The CDR3 is 18 residues long. The CDR3 bases are TGTGCCAGCAGCTTAGCCCACGAGGAGGGACGAGGCAATCAGCCCCAGCATTTT. This codes for CASSLAHEEGRGNQPQHF.

V and J are TRBV14 and TRBJ2-7, with a tentative D call TRBD1 (6 bases). The CDR3 spans 15 residues. CDR1 SGHDN and CDR2 FVKESK come from the germline V gene. The germline V and J ends were trimmed by 0 bases and 1 base, with 10 bases remaining between them. CDR3 sequence: CASSQEYRASYEQYF. CDR3 DNA: TGTGCCAGCAGCCAAGAGTACAGGGCGTCCTACGAGCAGTACTTC. The variable domain in full, completed from reference TRBV14 and TRBJ2-7, reads EAGVTQFPSHSVIEKGQTVTLRCDPISGHDNLYWYRRVMGKEIKFLLHFVKESKQDESGMPNNRFLAERTGGTYSTLKVQPAELEDSGVYFCASSQEYRASYEQYFGPGTRLTVT.

This clone was seen only once. The V and J genes are TRBV5-6 and TRBJ1-3; 8 nucleotides line up with TRBD1. The CDR3 length is 15 residues. V shed 3 bases, J shed 9 bases, and the junction held 11 bases outside the gene matches. Germline V lookup: CDR1 SGHDT, CDR2 YYEEEE. CDR3 in amino acids: CASSSTRTGHSTIYF. The CDR3 DNA follows: TGTGCCAGCAGCTCCACCCGGACAGGGCATTCCACCATATATTTT.

The J gene is TRBJ1-2, the V gene TRBV9, with D tentatively TRBD1 (6 bases). Trimming pared 2 bases from V and 0 bases from J, leaving 11 bases between. The germline CDR1 and CDR2 sequences are SGDLS and YYNGEE. This CDR3 comprises 15 residues. CDR3 DNA: TGTGCCAGCAGCGTTGGCAGGACAGCTAACTATGGCTACACCTTC. Translated: CASSVGRTANYGYTF.

This chain joins TRBV19 and TRBJ2-1; possible D gene TRBD1, 8 bases. Trimming shortened V by 5 bases and J by 8 bases, and 16 bases separated the two germline ends. The germline V gene has CDR1 LNHDA and CDR2 SQIVND (reference sequence). This CDR3 is built from 14 residues. DNA for the CDR3: TGTGCCAGTAGTCCCTACAGGGGGAGGGATGAGCAGTTCTTC. This encodes CASSPYRGRDEQFF.

The chain joins TRBV28 to TRBJ2-5, with D possibly matching TRBD1 (5 bases). V lost 4 bases to trimming and J lost 4 bases, with 13 bases between them. Per germline, CDR1 MDHEN and CDR2 SYDVKM. This CDR3 region has 14 residues. DNA for the CDR3: TGTGCCAGCAGTTCCCCAGGGAACCGAGAGACCCAGTACTTC. Translation gives CASSSPGNRETQYF.

The chain uses TRBV30 and TRBJ2-7; D remains ambiguous. CDR1 and CDR2 from the germline V gene are GTSNPN and SVGIG (reference sequence). The V end lost 0 bases, the J end lost 2 bases, and 8 bases lay between the germline ends. CDR3 size: 13 residues. The CDR3 nucleotides are TGTGCCTGGAGTGTACAAGGTGCCTACGAGCAGTACTTC. Protein sequence: CAWSVQGAYEQYF.

V gene TRBV5-4 combines with J gene TRBJ1-1, with TRBD1 identical over 7 bases. The trim removed 0 bases at V and 0 bases at J, leaving 2 bases unmatched. Germline assignment: CDR1 SGHNT and CDR2 YYREEE (reference sequence). The CDR3 loop spans 15 amino acids. The CDR3 spells CASSLVQGMNTEAFF. The CDR3 nucleotides read TGTGCCAGCAGCTTGGTACAGGGGATGAACACTGAAGCTTTCTTT.

This chain links TRBV4-3 with TRBJ2-6; 8 bases are a match to TRBD1. V was clipped by 1 base and J by 2 bases; unmatched bases: 10. The CDR3 length is 19 residues. The germline gives CDR1 LGHNA, CDR2 YSLEER. CDR3 bases: TGCGCCAGCAGCCAAGTCTTGACAGGGGTGATGGCTGGGGCCAACGTCCTGACTTTC. It yields the protein CASSQVLTGVMAGANVLTF.